This TCR beta chain stems from a study of CD8 T cells in ankylosing spondylitis. Study results and caveats: Reports say disease-linked clones showed up significantly more in matched ankylosing spondylitis synovial fluid. There was a TCR beta motif, made of eight highly homologous variants, that appeared characteristic of ankylosing spondylitis blood. Some of the motif variants had earlier been found in reactive arthritis patients' fluid and blood.

This CDR3 is built from 16 residues. Germline CDR1 reads MGHRA; CDR2 reads YSYEKL. Between the trimmed V and J ends, which lost 0 bases and 5 bases, there was a span of 16 bases. Comment on this clonotype: What it recognizes is unknown.

Scientists made TCR beta libraries using quantitative 5'-RACE with molecular barcodes. A single record per CDR3 protein comes from TCRdb applying MiXCR to the 5' RACE reads. The profile shows about 510,000 distinct CDR3 sequences, about 5.7% of them singletons. This chain uses TRBV4-1 with TRBJ1-2; a weak D match, TRBD1 (5 bases). Material for sequencing was blood, either unsorted or a sorted T cell fraction (not recorded which). The sequence came from a male donor with ankylosing spondylitis. The CDR3 is CASSQDSPGRPYGYTF. DNA for the CDR3: TGCGCCAGCAGCCAAGATAGTCCGGGGCGACCGTATGGCTACACCTTC.